One and the same sample provided the 16 T cell receptor beta chains below, sequenced in a study of blood T cell repertoires in COVID-19. The assay was immunoSEQ multiplex PCR, and TCRdb's table has in-frame clones only and misses some. Among about 250,000 clones, 65% to 90% were seen once, and the ten largest hold roughly 1.7%. The sequenced sample consisted of PBMCs or T cells enriched from blood (not recorded which). Receptor source: a middle-aged man who had recovered from COVID-19.

This chain joins TRBV28 and TRBJ1-4; 8 nucleotides match TRBD1. Germline V gene data show CDR1 as MDHEN and CDR2 as SYDVKM. This CDR3 region has 15 residues. With 8 bases clipped from V and 2 bases from J, the junction kept 7 bases outside the gene matches. CDR3: CASYAGGATNEKLFF. CDR3 sequence (DNA): TGTGCCAGCTATGCAGGGGGCGCGACTAATGAAAAACTGTTTTTT.

The rearrangement joins TRBV7-9 to TRBJ1-2; no definite D call. CDR3 length: 17 residues. V was clipped by 5 bases and J by 5 bases, with 24 bases between them. Germline lookup yields CDR1 SEHNR and CDR2 FQNEAQ (reference sequence). CDR3 sequence reads: CASSPGPQSWGEYGYTF. The CDR3 nucleotides read TGTGCCAGCAGCCCCGGACCCCAATCGTGGGGAGAATATGGCTACACCTTC.

The gene calls are TRBV28 and TRBJ1-6; perhaps TRBD1 as D (6 bases). Germline V gene data show CDR1 as MDHEN and CDR2 as SYDVKM. CDR3 length: 15 amino acids. V was pared by 5 bases and J by 8 bases, with 16 bases between. The CDR3 DNA reads TGTGCCAGCAGTCTCCCCCAGGGGTTTGATTCACCCCTCCACTTT. This codes for CASSLPQGFDSPLHF.

The rearrangement uses TRBV6-5 and TRBJ2-2, with D perhaps TRBD2 (5 bases). There are 12 residues in the CDR3. Germline V gene lookup returns CDR1 MNHEY and CDR2 SVGAGI. V was cut by 6 bases and J by 4 bases, with 6 bases left in between. CDR3 protein: CASSRGTGELFF. The DNA for the CDR3 is TGTGCCAGCAGCCGGGGCACCGGGGAGCTGTTTTTT.

The chain carries TRBV12-3 or TRBV12-4 and TRBJ1-5, with unresolved D. The CDR3 loop spans 11 amino acids. Trimming removed 6 bases from V and 3 bases from J, with 3 bases in between. The CDR3 is CASSLNQPQHF. CDR3 DNA: TGTGCCAGCAGCCTCAATCAGCCCCAGCATTTT.

This chain joins TRBV5-6 and TRBJ2-5; 9 nucleotides match TRBD1. There are 15 residues in the CDR3. V dropped 0 bases and J dropped 5; count of bases not matched to a gene: 5. Germline CDR1 is SGHDT and CDR2 is YYEEEE. CDR3 loop: CASSLVTGGSETQYF. The CDR3 DNA is TGTGCCAGCAGCTTGGTTACAGGGGGCAGTGAGACCCAGTACTTC. The full variable domain, with the rest looked up from reference TRBV5-6 and TRBJ2-5, is DAGVTQSPTHLIKTRGQQVTLRCSPKSGHDTVSWYQQALGQGPQFIFQYYEEEERQRGNFPDRFSGHQFPNYSSELNVNALLLGDSALYLCASSLVTGGSETQYFGPGTRLLVL.

The chain links TRBV10-3 to TRBJ1-2; TRBD1 matches at 7 bases. The J segment lost 1 base and the V segment lost 3 bases, leaving 5 bases of the junction unmatched. The CDR3 covers 15 residues. Germline V gene lookup returns CDR1 ENHRY and CDR2 SYGVKD. The CDR3 sequence: CAISDVQGNNYGYTF. The DNA for the CDR3 is TGTGCCATCAGTGACGTACAGGGGAATAACTATGGCTACACCTTC.

For the CDR3, the DNA is TGTGCCAGCAGTCGGGTTAGCGGGAGCTCCTACAATGAGCAGTTCTTC. Protein sequence: CASSRVSGSSYNEQFF. The J gene is TRBJ2-1, the V gene TRBV2; 9 bases map to TRBD2. Trimming at V came to 5 bases and at J to 0 bases, leaving 5 bases not matched to a gene. The germline gives CDR1 SNHLY, CDR2 FYNNEI. The CDR3 runs 16 residues.

The chain combines TRBV5-1 with TRBJ1-1; D perhaps matches TRBD1 (5 bases). With 2 bases removed from V and 4 bases from J, the gap between germline ends came to 9 bases. Germline CDR1 and CDR2: SGHRS and YFSETQ. The CDR3 loop spans 13 amino acids. The CDR3 DNA is TGCGCCAGCAGCTTTCAGGGCACCACTGAAGCTTTCTTT. Translating it yields CASSFQGTTEAFF. Drawing the rest from reference TRBV5-1 and TRBJ1-1, the complete variable domain is KAGVTQTPRYLIKTRGQQVTLSCSPISGHRSVSWYQQTPGQGLQFLFEYFSETQRNKGNFPGRFSGRQFSNSRSEMNVSTLELGDSALYLCASSFQGTTEAFFGQGTRLTVV.

This clone was observed a few times. The chain has TRBV3-1 (or the pseudogene TRBV3-2) and TRBJ1-5; TRBD1 might be the D (5 bases). Germline V gene data show CDR1 as LGHDT and CDR2 as YNNKEL (reference sequence). CDR3 length equals 13 residues. V lost 3 bases and J 10 bases, leaving 13 bases between the germline ends. The CDR3 sequence: CASSQNPGFPQHF. The CDR3 region has the DNA TGTGCCAGCAGCCAGAACCCAGGGTTTCCCCAGCATTTT.

This chain's CDR3 is CAITLANTYNEQFF. CDR3 sequence (DNA): TGTGCCATCACACTAGCGAATACTTACAATGAGCAGTTCTTC. The rearrangement uses TRBV10-3 and TRBJ2-1, with 7 bases identical to TRBD2. The CDR3 contains 14 residues. The V gene end was trimmed by 7 bases and the J gene end by 4 bases; junction bases not matched to a gene: 7. Germline CDR1 ENHRY, CDR2 SYGVKD.

The chain couples TRBV25-1 to TRBJ2-5, with a weak D call TRBD1 (5 bases). CDR3 length: 16 amino acids. The ends were cut back, 4 bases at V and 1 base at J, with 16 bases in the middle. Germline V gene data show CDR1 as MGHDK and CDR2 as SYGVNS. DNA for the CDR3: TGTGCCAGCAGTGCCGGACACAATATGGCCCAAGAGACCCAGTACTTC. It encodes CASSAGHNMAQETQYF.

The genes are TRBV11-3 and TRBJ2-3; D might be TRBD1 (5 bases). Trimming removed 5 bases at V and 6 bases at J, with 15 bases between. In germline, CDR1 is SGHNT, CDR2 YENEEA. CDR3 length: 14 residues. CDR3 sequence: CASSTQGMMDTQYF. As DNA, the CDR3 is TGTGCCAGCAGCACGCAGGGTATGATGGATACGCAGTATTTT.

The V call is TRBV27, the J call TRBJ2-1; 7 positions agree with TRBD1. The junction had 8 bases not matched to a gene; V was cut back by 5 bases and J by 7 bases. Germline V gene lookup returns CDR1 MNHEY and CDR2 SMNVEV (reference sequence). This CDR3 is 14 amino acids long. CDR3 nucleotides: TGTGCCAGCAGTGCAAGACAGGGTTGGAATGAGCAGTTCTTC. Translating it yields CASSARQGWNEQFF.

The chain employs TRBV4-1 and TRBJ1-4; 7 bases match TRBD1. V lost 6 bases, J lost 5 bases, and 15 bases stayed unmatched. This CDR3 has 17 amino acids. The germline gives CDR1 MGHRA, CDR2 YSYEKL. This CDR3 is CASRHEGGAVVNEKLFF. The CDR3 region has the DNA TGCGCCAGCAGACATGAAGGGGGCGCGGTGGTGAATGAAAAACTGTTTTTT.

The chain employs TRBV13 and TRBJ2-7; D perhaps matches TRBD2 (6 bases). The germline V and J ends were trimmed by 0 bases and 2 bases, with 14 bases remaining between them. Germline V gene data show CDR1 as PRHDT and CDR2 as FYEKMQ (reference sequence). The CDR3 totals 16 residues. The CDR3 reads CASSLGPGDGTYEQYF. In DNA form, the CDR3 reads TGTGCCAGCAGCTTAGGCCCGGGGGATGGAACCTACGAGCAGTACTTC.